This T cell receptor (beta chain) was retrieved from a study of cytomegalovirus exposure and HLA in healthy donors. Study information: Some 200 million T cells yielded 117 million unique TCR beta sequences in earlier analysis.

CDR1 MNHNS and CDR2 SASEGT come from the germline V gene. The CDR3 covers 15 residues. The ends lost 1 base at V and 0 bases at J; junction bases unmatched: 2. The PCR contained 60 Vbeta and 13 Jbeta primers. Produced via immunoSEQ multiplex PCR; TCRdb's table is partial and in-frame only. The sample lists about 150,000 clones; about 80% were seen once. Worth noting for this clone: Its specificity is unknown.

Study results and limitations: Accurate HLA-A and HLA-B prediction from TCR beta sequences was reported for most subjects. Investigators reported over 150 TCR beta chains as tied to cytomegalovirus.

Sample: PBMCs. The clonotype comes from a woman in her twenties or thirties in good health and CMV-seronegative. This rearrangement joins TRBV6-1 to TRBJ1-2; 7 bases fit TRBD1. CDR3 loop: CASSEGQGTNYGYTF. Here the CDR3 DNA reads TGTGCCAGCAGTGAAGGACAGGGCACTAACTATGGCTACACCTTC.